Listed below are T cell receptor beta chains from one sample, sequenced in a study of blood T cell repertoires in COVID-19. This table comes from immunoSEQ multiplex PCR, and its TCRdb copy is limited to in-frame clones, with some not included. The sample includes some 75,000 clones, around 89% seen only once; the top ten take around 0.6%. Sequenced: peripheral blood. Every receptor here comes from a man in his sixties with acute or convalescent COVID-19. The CDR3 runs from the conserved cysteine through the conserved F or W. A D gene is named only where the DNA matches it firmly. Clone size is shown for a subset of rows, as once, few, many or a class of expanded clone.

j_call v_call d_call clone_size cdr3_aa cdr3_nt
TRBJ2-5 TRBV5-1 TRBD2 NA CASSLVAGDATQYF TGCGCCAGCAGTCTGGTAGCGGGGGATGCGACCCAGTACTTC
TRBJ2-2 TRBV14 NA NA CASSQDIGGELFF TGTGCCAGCAGCCAAGACATCGGCGGGGAGCTGTTTTTT
TRBJ2-2 TRBV9 TRBD2 once CASSLTSGRANTGELFF TGTGCCAGCAGCCTAACTAGCGGGAGGGCGAACACCGGGGAGCTGTTTTTT
TRBJ2-1 TRBV18 NA NA CASSPFVRGINNEQFF TGTGCCAGCTCACCATTCGTCCGGGGAATAAACAATGAGCAGTTCTTC
TRBJ2-5 TRBV28 TRBD1 NA CASSPGGPQETQYF TGTGCCAGCAGCCCAGGGGGCCCGCAAGAGACCCAGTACTTC
TRBJ1-5 TRBV2 NA once CASSDNRAQPQHF TGTGCCAGCAGTGATAACAGGGCTCAGCCCCAGCATTTT
TRBJ2-7 TRBV28 NA NA CASEPSPWGDEQYF TGTGCCAGTGAACCCAGCCCCTGGGGCGACGAGCAGTACTTC
TRBJ2-1 TRBV19 NA once CASSPRGQSSYNEQFF TGTGCCAGTAGTCCGCGGGGGCAGAGCTCCTACAATGAGCAGTTCTTC
TRBJ2-7 TRBV7-2 TRBD1 NA CASSYAGGPYEQYF TGTGCCAGCAGCTATGCAGGGGGACCCTACGAGCAGTACTTC
TRBJ1-1 TRBV12-3/TRBV12-4 TRBD1 NA CASSHGQGKDAFF TGTGCCAGCAGCCATGGACAGGGAAAGGATGCTTTCTTT
TRBJ2-3 TRBV11-2 NA NA CASGISGNADTQYF TGTGCCAGCGGCATATCCGGGAATGCAGATACGCAGTATTTT
TRBJ1-1 TRBV6-1 NA NA CASSYAGLNTEAFF TGTGCCAGCAGTTATGCGGGATTGAACACTGAAGCTTTCTTT
TRBJ2-2 TRBV19 TRBD2 NA CATGTSGRSTGELFF TGTGCCACCGGGACTAGCGGGAGATCTACCGGGGAGCTGTTTTTT
TRBJ2-3 TRBV12-3/TRBV12-4 NA NA CASSGGRDTQYF TGTGCCAGCAGTGGGGGGAGGGATACGCAGTATTTT
TRBJ2-3 TRBV5-1 NA NA CASSLEYGGVTGTDTQYF TGCGCCAGCAGCTTGGAATATGGTGGTGTAACGGGCACAGATACGCAGTATTTT
TRBJ1-2 TRBV30 TRBD1 NA CAWSSRQGDGYTF TGTGCCTGGAGTTCTAGACAGGGAGATGGCTACACCTTC
TRBJ2-5 TRBV19 NA NA CASSISETQYF TGTGCCAGTAGTATATCGGAGACCCAGTACTTC
TRBJ2-3 TRBV7-7 TRBD1 NA CASSADRDPTDTQYF TGTGCCAGCAGCGCCGACAGGGACCCCACAGATACGCAGTATTTT
TRBJ2-7 TRBV6-1 NA NA CASSEQQVASWDYEQYF TGTGCCAGCAGTGAACAACAAGTGGCTAGCTGGGACTACGAGCAGTACTTC
TRBJ1-2 TRBV12-3/TRBV12-4 NA NA CASSLSQSYGYTF TGTGCCAGCAGTTTAAGTCAGTCCTATGGCTACACCTTC
TRBJ1-6 TRBV6-5 NA once CASRGGWGTDSPLHF TGTGCCAGCAGGGGGGGATGGGGTACGGATTCACCCCTCCACTTT
TRBJ2-4 TRBV7-9 NA NA CASSRDSIAKNIQYF TGTGCCAGCAGCAGGGACTCCATAGCCAAAAACATTCAGTACTTC
TRBJ1-1 TRBV5-1 NA once CASSLAPGNTEAFF TGCGCCAGCAGCTTGGCTCCAGGGAACACTGAAGCTTTCTTT
TRBJ2-1 TRBV20-1 NA NA CSAREWDEQFF TGCAGTGCCCGGGAGTGGGATGAGCAGTTCTTC
TRBJ1-5 TRBV6-6 TRBD1 NA CASTRDRGYQPQHF TGTGCCAGCACCCGGGACAGGGGTTATCAGCCCCAGCATTTT
TRBJ2-5 TRBV7-9 NA NA CASSPLGGRQETQYF TGTGCCAGCAGCCCCCTCGGAGGCCGACAAGAGACCCAGTACTTC
TRBJ2-5 TRBV5-5 NA NA CASSTSDSQETQYF TGTGCCAGCAGCACTTCGGACAGCCAAGAGACCCAGTACTTC
TRBJ2-7 TRBV5-6 NA NA CASSFHTAYEQYF TGTGCCAGCAGCTTCCATACAGCCTACGAGCAGTACTTC
TRBJ1-5 TRBV10-3 NA once CAISESGNSNQPQHF TGTGCCATCAGTGAATCCGGGAATAGCAATCAGCCCCAGCATTTT
TRBJ1-1 TRBV14 TRBD1 NA CASSQRTGGNTEAFF TGTGCCAGCAGCCAAAGGACAGGGGGGAACACTGAAGCTTTCTTT
TRBJ2-1 TRBV11-2 NA NA CASSPRGGGRGDNEQFF TGTGCCAGCAGCCCGCGAGGGGGGGGGCGCGGGGACAATGAGCAGTTCTTC
TRBJ1-2 TRBV4-2 NA NA CASSQGGGYYGYTF TGTGCCAGCAGCCAAGGCGGAGGCTACTATGGCTACACCTTC
TRBJ1-5 TRBV24-1 TRBD1 once CATSDPTGDLNQPQHF TGTGCCACCAGTGATCCGACAGGGGATTTGAATCAGCCCCAGCATTTT
TRBJ2-2 TRBV27 NA once CASRRAAGELFF TGTGCCAGCAGGCGAGCTGCCGGGGAGCTGTTTTTT
TRBJ2-7 TRBV10-1 TRBD2 NA CASSPREGQGFNEQYF TGCGCCAGCAGCCCTCGGGAGGGGCAGGGGTTCAACGAGCAGTACTTC
TRBJ1-2 TRBV24-1 NA NA CATSEPGALGSYGYTF TGTGCCACCAGTGAACCAGGGGCCCTGGGTAGCTATGGCTACACCTTC
TRBJ2-1 TRBV7-9 NA NA CASSQAPSYNEQFF TGTGCCAGCAGCCAAGCGCCCTCCTACAATGAGCAGTTCTTC
TRBJ2-3 TRBV10-3 TRBD2 NA CAISESTSGGLSTDTQYF TGTGCCATCAGTGAGAGTACTAGCGGGGGACTTAGCACAGATACGCAGTATTTT
TRBJ2-7 TRBV12-3/TRBV12-4 NA once CASSILAYEQYF TGTGCCAGCAGCATTCTAGCCTACGAGCAGTACTTC
TRBJ1-1 TRBV13 TRBD1 NA CASSEGQGGTEAFF TGTGCCAGCAGCGAGGGACAGGGTGGCACTGAAGCTTTCTTT
TRBJ1-5 TRBV10-3 NA NA CAINRDRNQPQHF TGTGCCATCAACCGGGATAGAAATCAGCCCCAGCATTTT
TRBJ2-3 TRBV7-3 NA NA CASSTIPKGDTQYF TGTGCCAGCAGCACAATCCCCAAGGGGGATACGCAGTATTTT
TRBJ2-2 TRBV5-1 NA NA CASSSPGLRGSGELFF TGCGCCAGCAGTTCACCGGGACTTCGGGGGAGCGGGGAGCTGTTTTTT
TRBJ2-7 TRBV30 NA NA CAWNRYNEQYF TGTGCCTGGAACAGGTATAACGAGCAGTACTTC
TRBJ2-7 TRBV10-2 NA NA CASSESQGPAEQYF TGCGCCAGCAGTGAGTCCCAGGGCCCTGCCGAGCAGTACTTC